This TCR beta chain was captured in a study of shared clonotypes between healthy human individuals. Donors were healthy HIV-negative adults without recently reported acute infections or vaccinations. Donors were Caucasian adults residing in Nashville, Tennessee, USA. The investigators split CD4+ cells into a CD45RA+ naive subset and a CD45RA-negative memory subset. Assay: immunoSEQ multiplex PCR; the TCRdb copy retains only in-frame clones and omits some. The sample consists of about 670,000 clones, roughly 78% of them appearing once. Overall study findings and caveats: Clonotypes that were shared across a handful of donors made up around 5% of naive CD4 clonotypes.

This clone was picked up one time. Its cognate antigen is unknown. Sample: memory CD4+ T cells sorted from blood. The subset: CD45RA-negative fraction. The receptor's source is a woman aged 25 to 39 in good health.

CDR3 sequence reads: CASSFGAGAAGELFF. The CDR3, as DNA: TGTGCCAGCAGCTTCGGAGCGGGAGCGGCCGGGGAGCTGTTTTTT. The chain employs TRBV11-2 and TRBJ2-2; TRBD2 aligns across 8 bases. V trimming: 3 bases; J trimming: 6 bases; junction bases outside the gene matches: 6. CDR1 SGHAT and CDR2 FQNNGV come from the germline V gene. The CDR3 covers 15 residues.